The clone carrying this T cell receptor (beta chain) has only a few counts. Antigen unknown. The sample comes from a study of early T cells in non-severe SARS-CoV-2 infection. Across the whole study: Unsorted whole-blood RNA was sequenced in bulk, leaving chains unpaired.

In germline, CDR1 is SGHKS, CDR2 YYEKEE (reference sequence). V was clipped by 6 bases and J by 1 base; unmatched bases: 18. This CDR3 has 18 residues. Individual cDNA molecules carried attached unique molecular identifiers. MiXCR was run by TCRdb on the 5' RACE reads, yielding one entry per CDR3 protein. The table includes 80,000 or so distinct CDR3 sequences, roughly 16% detected once. Study-level results: CD4 and private specificities were missed by VDJdb matching, which favored anti-spike CD8 responses.

The specimen was whole blood. The source is an adult who was a healthcare worker with PCR-confirmed SARS-CoV-2 infection or an uninfected control (not recorded which). The chain joins TRBV5-5 to TRBJ1-1, with 7 bases aligning to TRBD1. The CDR3 DNA follows: TGTGCCAGCAACCCATCACTGGCATCCGGGACAGCGAACACTGAAGCTTTCTTT. Its protein product is CASNPSLASGTANTEAFF.